Listed below are T cell receptor beta chains from one sample, sequenced in a study of T cells in Graves' hyperthyroidism and ophthalmopathy. TCRdb re-called the multiplex PCR reads through MiXCR, storing one row per CDR3 protein. The table shows around 300,000 distinct CDR3 sequences, with less than 20% occurring only once. Sample: blood. Source of these receptors: a man between 45 and 60 years old with Graves' ophthalmopathy. Each CDR3 is given with its conserved first and last residue. D genes are given only for firm matches. Some rows have no size entry. The others give once, few or many, or a class for an expanded clone.

CDR3: CASSLRTTEAFF; DNA: TGTGCCAGCAGCTTGAGGACCACTGAAGCTTTCTTT; D: .; size: .; J: TRBJ1-1; V: TRBV11-2
CDR3: CASSQDRGDWNSPLHF; DNA: TGCGCCAGCAGCCAAGATCGGGGGGATTGGAATTCACCCCTCCACTTT; D: .; size: .; J: TRBJ1-6; V: TRBV4-1
CDR3: CASSFRGANAEAFF; DNA: TGTGCCAGCAGTTTCAGGGGCGCCAACGCTGAAGCTTTCTTT; D: .; size: .; J: TRBJ1-1; V: TRBV28
CDR3: CSASRSGAYEQYF; DNA: TGCAGTGCTAGTAGGTCGGGAGCCTACGAGCAGTACTTC; D: .; size: many; J: TRBJ2-7; V: TRBV20-1
CDR3: CASSWGTGPSYEQYF; DNA: TGCGCCAGCAGCTGGGGGACAGGGCCCTCCTACGAGCAGTACTTC; D: TRBD1; size: few; J: TRBJ2-7; V: TRBV5-1
CDR3: CASSLMTGSSYEQYF; DNA: TGTGCCAGCAGCCTTATGACAGGGAGCTCCTACGAGCAGTACTTC; D: TRBD1; size: many; J: TRBJ2-7; V: TRBV11-2
CDR3: CASSRNDRLGDEAFF; DNA: TGTGCCAGCAGCCGCAACGACAGGCTCGGGGATGAAGCTTTCTTT; D: .; size: many; J: TRBJ1-1; V: TRBV28
CDR3: CASSLTWGGEQYF; DNA: TGTGCCAGCAGCTTAACCTGGGGCGGGGAGCAGTACTTC; D: .; size: few; J: TRBJ2-7; V: TRBV7-3
CDR3: CAVTGTSNEQFF; DNA: TGTGCCGTCACGGGGACTAGTAATGAGCAGTTCTTC; D: TRBD2; size: .; J: TRBJ2-1; V: TRBV10-3
CDR3: CASSQDGGLPYEQYF; DNA: TGCGCCAGCAGCCAAGATGGCGGGTTACCCTACGAGCAGTACTTC; D: .; size: .; J: TRBJ2-7; V: TRBV4-1
CDR3: CASSLVAGGGEQFF; DNA: TGTGCCAGCAGTTTAGTAGCGGGAGGGGGTGAGCAGTTCTTC; D: TRBD2; size: .; J: TRBJ2-1; V: TRBV12-3/TRBV12-4
CDR3: CSARVGVDTQYF; DNA: TGCAGTGCTAGAGTAGGGGTAGATACGCAGTATTTT; D: .; size: .; J: TRBJ2-3; V: TRBV20-1
CDR3: CATSDLKGLAGSQIDEQFF; DNA: TGTGCCACCAGTGATTTGAAGGGACTAGCGGGATCACAAATCGATGAGCAGTTCTTC; D: TRBD2; size: many; J: TRBJ2-1; V: TRBV24-1
CDR3: CASSPDLSGRARVEQFF; DNA: TGTGCCAGCAGCCCTGATCTTAGCGGGAGGGCAAGGGTTGAGCAGTTCTTC; D: TRBD2; size: many; J: TRBJ2-1; V: TRBV11-2
CDR3: CASSLPVGAGGGEQFF; DNA: TGTGCCAGCAGCTTGCCCGTAGGTGCGGGAGGAGGTGAGCAGTTCTTC; D: TRBD2; size: many; J: TRBJ2-1; V: TRBV11-2